The rows below give T cell receptor beta chains drawn from one sample of a study of blood T cell repertoires in COVID-19. Method: immunoSEQ multiplex PCR; TCRdb's copy keeps in-frame clones and lacks some. The table includes just under 75,000 clones, around 80% detected once. Sequenced input: peripheral blood. The receptors derive from a man older than 75 with active or convalescent COVID-19. The CDR3 runs from the conserved cysteine through the conserved F or W. The D gene is left open where the match is weak. The size field is filled for only some rows; it gives once, few, many or a size class.

TGTGCCAGCAGCCAAGAAGCGGGAGGGCCTAGGTACGAGCAGTACTTC | CASSQEAGGPRYEQYF | NA | TRBV7-2 | TRBD2 | TRBJ2-7
TGTGCCAGCAGCAAGGGGACTAGCGGGGTGACCGGGGAGCTGTTTTTT | CASSKGTSGVTGELFF | NA | TRBV5-6 | TRBD2 | TRBJ2-2
TGTGCCAGCAGCTTAACGGGAGGGATCTCCTACGAGCAGTACTTC | CASSLTGGISYEQYF | NA | TRBV11-2 | TRBD2 | TRBJ2-7
TGCGCCAGCAGCCAACCCAAGACAGGGCACCATGGCTACACCTTC | CASSQPKTGHHGYTF | NA | TRBV4-1 | TRBD1 | TRBJ1-2
TGTGCCAGCAGCTTGCAGGGGTCTGGATCACCCCTCCACTTT | CASSLQGSGSPLHF | NA | TRBV7-9 | NA | TRBJ1-6
TGTGCCACCAGCAGAGGGAGGTTCAGGGGGCAGTACTTC | CATSRGRFRGQYF | NA | TRBV15 | NA | TRBJ2-7
TGTGCCAGCAGCCTCTTGTCCAGCGGGAGAGGAAATGAGCAGTTCTTC | CASSLLSSGRGNEQFF | once | TRBV3-1/TRBV3-2 | TRBD2 | TRBJ2-1
TGTGCCAGCAGTGAAACCCTCGGACACCTTTGGTTC | CASSETLGHLWF | once | TRBV6-1 | NA | TRBJ2-7
TGTGCCATCAGTGAGTCAGCCGGCGAGCAGTACTTC | CAISESAGEQYF | NA | TRBV10-3 | NA | TRBJ2-7
TGTGCCAGCAGCTCCGGACAGAAAGAGACCCAGTACTTC | CASSSGQKETQYF | NA | TRBV6-2/TRBV6-3 | NA | TRBJ2-5
TGTGCCAGCAGGGGGGACAGTCCGTCTTACTATGGCTACACCTTC | CASRGDSPSYYGYTF | NA | TRBV2 | TRBD1 | TRBJ1-2
TGTGCCAGCAGCCGAAGACGACAGGGGGCCGACGAGCAGTACTTC | CASSRRRQGADEQYF | NA | TRBV5-4 | TRBD1 | TRBJ2-7
TGTGCCAGCAGCCCCCGGGTTCGTGGGAGAGAAAAACTGTTTTTT | CASSPRVRGREKLFF | few | TRBV7-8 | NA | TRBJ1-4
TGTGCCAGCAGGCTAGGAGGTTCTGATAATTCACCCCTCCACTTT | CASRLGGSDNSPLHF | NA | TRBV3-1/TRBV3-2 | NA | TRBJ1-6
TGCGCCAGCAGCGAGGCAGGGACTAACTATGGCTACACCTTC | CASSEAGTNYGYTF | NA | TRBV5-1 | NA | TRBJ1-2
TGTGCCAGCAGCTTGCTCCCAACAGTTCGAGACTATGGCTACACCTTC | CASSLLPTVRDYGYTF | once | TRBV7-6 | NA | TRBJ1-2
TGTGCCAGCAGCCAAGGGGGGGGCAGGCAACAGCCCCAGCATTTT | CASSQGGGRQQPQHF | NA | TRBV3-1/TRBV3-2 | NA | TRBJ1-5
TGTGCCAGCAGTTCCGGACCGGGACAGGGTGGGTCCGGGGAGCTGTTTTTT | CASSSGPGQGGSGELFF | NA | TRBV4-2 | TRBD1 | TRBJ2-2
TGTGCCAGTAGCGACACTGAAGCTTTCTTT | CASSDTEAFF | NA | TRBV19 | NA | TRBJ1-1
TGTGCCAGTAGGCCTTCGGAGGGGCTCTATAATTCACCCCTCCACTTT | CASRPSEGLYNSPLHF | once | TRBV19 | NA | TRBJ1-6
TGTGCCAGCAGTGACCCAGGCGGGGGATTATACAATGAGCAGTTCTTC | CASSDPGGGLYNEQFF | NA | TRBV6-2/TRBV6-3 | TRBD2 | TRBJ2-1
TGCGCCAGCAAGGGACTAGCGGGAGAAGAGACCCAGTACTTC | CASKGLAGEETQYF | NA | TRBV5-1 | TRBD2 | TRBJ2-5